This T cell receptor beta chain was identified during a study of molecular identifiers for immune sequencing clone quantification. Study-wide context: Naive CD8 cell RNA, from roughly 20,000 or 100,000 cells, was split five ways in replicates, with four sequenced.

From the PCR reads, TCRdb called clonotypes with MiXCR, one entry per CDR3 protein. The sample has some 2,300 distinct CDR3 sequences, 24% seen once. Germline loops: CDR1 MNHEY, CDR2 SVGEGT. The V end was cut by 7 bases, the J end by 4 bases, with 16 bases between. The CDR3 is 14 residues long. The chain joins TRBV6-2 or TRBV6-3 to TRBJ2-5; D tentatively fits TRBD1 or TRBD2 (6 bases each). The origin of this receptor is a human donor in good health. Some libraries in this study had Jurkat cell RNA spiked in. Sequenced material: naive CD8+ T cells from blood, with Jurkat cell RNA spiked in. Noted subset: FACS-sorted CD8+CD4-CCR7+CD45RA+ naive T cells. This chain's CDR3 is CASTGGFGAETQYF. The CDR3 DNA sequence: TGTGCCAGCACCGGGGGCTTTGGAGCAGAGACCCAGTACTTC.